The sequence of this TCR beta chain was determined in a study of cytomegalovirus exposure and HLA in healthy donors. Broader study findings: Presence/absence analyses rested on an assumption that sequencing depth was roughly uniform across donors.

With regard to this clone: What it recognizes is unknown.

Germline V gene data show CDR1 as SQVTM and CDR2 as ANQGSEA. Trimming cost V 4 bases and J 2 bases; bases outside gene matches: 4. The CDR3 length is 14 residues. A multiplex PCR was run with 60 Vbeta primers and 13 Jbeta primers. TCRdb's copy holds only in-frame clones and misses some; the assay was immunoSEQ multiplex PCR. This sample has around 200,000 clones, with roughly 80% found just once. This clonotype originated in a man in his forties or fifties in good health and CMV-seronegative. The chain links TRBV29-1 to TRBJ2-7; 11 bases line up with TRBD2. Sequencing was carried out using PBMCs. The CDR3 DNA is TGCAGCGTTGGACCGGGACTAGCGGCCTACGAGCAGTACTTC. Its protein is CSVGPGLAAYEQYF.